This T cell receptor (beta chain) emerged from a study of OX40 agonist ivuxolimab in advanced cancers. Study summary: One hepatocellular carcinoma and a couple of cutaneous melanoma patients partially responded.

This CDR3 is 15 amino acids long. Per germline, CDR1 SGHAT and CDR2 FQNNGV. V was clipped by 1 base and J by 2 bases; unmatched bases: 3. The protocol was immunoSEQ multiplex PCR, while the TCRdb copy is restricted to in-frame clones and leaves out a portion. Here the sample spans under 30,000 clones, around 90% being singletons. The material sequenced was CD4+ or CD8+ T cells sorted from blood, taken in a trial of the OX40 agonist ivuxolimab. This TCR came from an adult with an advanced solid tumor such as melanoma, head and neck, liver or kidney cancer. The chain couples TRBV11-2 to TRBJ2-3; 7 bases map to TRBD2. CDR3 loop: CASSLVAGPTDTQYF. CDR3 bases: TGTGCCAGCAGCTTAGTAGCGGGCCCCACAGATACGCAGTATTTT.